This T cell receptor beta chain was captured by sequencing in a study of shared clonotypes between healthy human individuals. Notes on the study in general: Exclusively blood specimens were collected; tissue repertoires likely differ.

Amplification in unsorted PBMC replicate PCRs started from about 320 ng DNA, which equals tens of thousands of T cell genomes. The assay was immunoSEQ multiplex PCR, and TCRdb's table has in-frame clones only and misses some. This table has about 560,000 clones, 70% to 80% appearing once. Germline assignment: CDR1 MDHEN and CDR2 SYDVKM. With 8 bases removed from V and 2 bases from J, the gap between germline ends came to 19 bases. The CDR3 has 15 residues. Extraction of genomic DNA in unsorted samples used around 82 million PBMCs. This clone was detected a few times. Its antigen is unknown. The chain links TRBV28 to TRBJ2-7, with D perhaps matching TRBD1 or TRBD2 (6 bases each). The sample comprised PBMCs. The sequence derives from a woman in her thirties or forties in good health. Some clones in this sample may be carry-over from other donors' samples. The CDR3 reads CASARGAGPPYEQYF. The DNA of the CDR3 is TGTGCCAGCGCAAGGGGGGCAGGTCCCCCCTACGAGCAGTACTTC.